The text below deals with one T cell receptor beta chain. Trimming left V 0 bases short and J 0 bases short, with 8 bases between. The CDR3 has 15 residues. CDR1 and CDR2 (germline): MNHNS, SASEGT. TCRdb independently ran MiXCR on the 5' RACE reads; one entry per CDR3 protein. Of about 62,000 distinct CDR3 sequences listed, 25% to 35% are singletons. The sequence was collected from a female donor with breast cancer. The sequenced sample was tumor-infiltrating naive CD4+ T cells sorted from the breast tumor. Subset denoted: naive CD4+ T cells, CD4+CD45RA+CD25-. This chain joins TRBV6-1 and TRBJ2-5; maybe TRBD2 (5 bases). The CDR3 nucleotides are TGTGCCAGCAGTGAAGCGCCGCGGGACCAAGAGACCCAGTACTTC. Protein product: CASSEAPRDQETQYF.